Listed below are T cell receptor beta chains from one sample, sequenced in a study of Ad26.COV2.S vaccination and SARS-CoV-2 variants. Profiling relied on immunoSEQ multiplex PCR, and the TCRdb table lists in-frame clones only, not all of them. The profile shows hundreds of thousands of clones, around 87% of them singletons. This specimen was peripheral blood, taken in a trial of Ad26.COV2.S vaccine versus placebo. The receptor source for this set is a person between 18 and 65 years old who received the Ad26.COV2.S COVID-19 vaccine or a placebo. The conserved cysteine and the conserved F or W are not part of the CDR3 here. D genes are given only for firm matches. Clone size is given for some rows only: seen once, a few or many times, or a class if the clone is expanded.

TRBJ1-1,TRBV18,once,-,ASSLTSGDEAF
TRBJ2-7,TRBV7-9,-,-,ASRISYEQY
TRBJ2-7,TRBV15,-,-,ATSVAQAYEQY
TRBJ2-7,TRBV6-5,-,TRBD1,ASGVGGQGHREQY
TRBJ2-5,TRBV19,-,-,ASSLHRDIQETQY
TRBJ1-1,TRBV18,-,-,ASSPRRGAIGFGTEAF
TRBJ2-2,TRBV4-2,-,TRBD1,ASSRGQANTGELF
TRBJ2-1,TRBV9,-,-,ASSVGGVPYDEQF
TRBJ1-2,TRBV27,-,-,ASSLTPGRPRHTGYT
TRBJ1-5,TRBV9,-,-,ASSVGGGGAEPQH
TRBJ1-1,TRBV11-2,-,-,ASSPVATGNTEAF
TRBJ2-7,TRBV4-1,-,-,ASRKTGSSYEQY
TRBJ1-2,TRBV15,-,-,ATSRDGGPGAGYT
TRBJ1-2,TRBV19,-,-,ASRSGGIGGYT
TRBJ2-3,TRBV5-5,-,TRBD1,ASSSPGQGTDTQY
TRBJ2-2,TRBV30,-,-,AWGTRELF
TRBJ2-1,TRBV3-1/TRBV3-2,-,TRBD1,ASSQGTGGAYEQF
TRBJ2-1,TRBV30,-,-,AWSVLGNEQF
TRBJ1-4,TRBV24-1,-,-,ATPMGLSGEKLF
TRBJ2-7,TRBV4-3,once,-,ASSQGYGATYEQY
TRBJ2-7,TRBV2,-,-,ASSNPGTFLREQY
TRBJ2-1,TRBV24-1,-,TRBD1,ATSDPGQGANEQF
TRBJ2-5,TRBV7-2,-,-,ASSLEGTSLETQY
TRBJ2-1,TRBV19,-,TRBD1,ASRDPDRGRDEQF
TRBJ1-1,TRBV10-3,-,-,ATGHPNTEAF
TRBJ2-1,TRBV9,-,-,ASSVLQGTGNNEQF
TRBJ1-1,TRBV29-1,-,-,SVAYGAGTEAF
TRBJ2-7,TRBV19,-,-,ATQTGGIEQY
TRBJ2-2,TRBV3-1/TRBV3-2,-,-,ASSQEASYTGELF
TRBJ1-6,TRBV7-3,-,TRBD1,ASSPGGRSPLH